This is a list of T cell receptor beta chains from one sample in a study of shared clonotypes between healthy human individuals. Generated by immunoSEQ multiplex PCR, the TCRdb table keeps only in-frame clones and is missing some. The data contain under 650,000 clones, 90% to 96% of them seen just once; the ten biggest clones take up roughly 0.06%. The sequenced sample was naive CD4+ T cells sorted from blood. The receptors were sampled from a woman aged 25-40 years in good health. The CDR3 runs from the conserved cysteine through the conserved F or W. A D gene is named only where the DNA matches it firmly. Some rows mark clone size as missing; the rest say once, few, many or name a class of expanded clone.

CDR3: CASRKSGSSYNEQFF
DNA: TGTGCCAGCAGAAAGAGCGGCAGCTCCTACAATGAGCAGTTCTTC
V: TRBV11-2
size: .
D: .
J: TRBJ2-1

CDR3: CATSRDPGLIASTDTQYF
DNA: TGTGCCACCAGCAGAGATCCTGGCCTAATTGCTAGCACAGATACGCAGTATTTT
V: TRBV15
size: .
D: .
J: TRBJ2-3

CDR3: CASSLDKPNYGYTF
DNA: TGTGCCAGCAGTTTGGACAAGCCTAACTATGGCTACACCTTC
V: TRBV2
size: .
D: .
J: TRBJ1-2

CDR3: CASSAPGAGTQYF
DNA: TGTGCCAGCAGCGCCCCGGGGGCTGGGACCCAGTACTTC
V: TRBV6-6
size: .
D: .
J: TRBJ2-5

CDR3: CASSSIGASTEAFF
DNA: TGTGCCAGCAGTTCAATCGGGGCGAGCACTGAAGCTTTCTTT
V: TRBV28
size: .
D: .
J: TRBJ1-1

CDR3: CASSTDGDQPQHF
DNA: TGTGCCAGTAGTACCGACGGGGATCAGCCCCAGCATTTT
V: TRBV19
size: .
D: .
J: TRBJ1-5

CDR3: CATSRSTPSSYNSPLHF
DNA: TGTGCCACCAGCAGAAGTACCCCTAGCTCCTATAATTCACCCCTCCACTTT
V: TRBV15
size: .
D: .
J: TRBJ1-6

CDR3: CASSLAWTSGMGDNEQFF
DNA: TGTGCCAGCAGCTTAGCATGGACTAGCGGGATGGGCGACAATGAGCAGTTCTTC
V: TRBV7-9
size: .
D: TRBD2
J: TRBJ2-1

CDR3: CASSPLRRGMNTEAFF
DNA: TGTGCCAGCAGCCCCCTGCGCAGGGGAATGAACACTGAAGCTTTCTTT
V: TRBV7-8
size: .
D: .
J: TRBJ1-1

CDR3: CASSLPGQPQHF
DNA: TGTGCCAGCAGCTTGCCCGGGCAGCCCCAGCATTTT
V: TRBV5-4
size: .
D: .
J: TRBJ1-5

CDR3: CASSPTLGTRSAKNIQYF
DNA: TGTGCCAGCAGCCCGACCCTCGGGACTAGGTCGGCCAAAAACATTCAGTACTTC
V: TRBV5-4
size: once
D: TRBD2
J: TRBJ2-4

CDR3: CASSLESSGGTYEQYF
DNA: TGTGCCAGCAGCTTAGAAAGCAGCGGGGGGACCTACGAGCAGTACTTC
V: TRBV7-6
size: .
D: TRBD2
J: TRBJ2-7

CDR3: CASSRTRADEQYF
DNA: TGTGCCAGCAGCCGGACGCGGGCCGACGAGCAGTACTTC
V: TRBV14
size: .
D: .
J: TRBJ2-7